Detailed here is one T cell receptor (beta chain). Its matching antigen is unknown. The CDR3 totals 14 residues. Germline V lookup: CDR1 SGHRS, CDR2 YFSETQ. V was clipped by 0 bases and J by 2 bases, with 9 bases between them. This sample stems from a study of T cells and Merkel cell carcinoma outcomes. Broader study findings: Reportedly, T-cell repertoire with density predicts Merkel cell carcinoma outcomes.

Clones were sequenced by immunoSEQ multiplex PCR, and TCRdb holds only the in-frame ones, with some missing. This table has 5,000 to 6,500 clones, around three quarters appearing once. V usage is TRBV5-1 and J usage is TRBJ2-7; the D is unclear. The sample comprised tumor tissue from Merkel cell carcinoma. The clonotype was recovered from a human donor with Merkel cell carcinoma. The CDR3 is CASSLERATYEQYF. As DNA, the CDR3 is TGCGCCAGCAGCTTGGAACGGGCGACCTACGAGCAGTACTTC.